This T cell receptor beta chain was retrieved from a study of T cell responses to AZD1222 COVID-19 vaccine. Sequenced by immunoSEQ multiplex PCR; TCRdb stores in-frame clones only, minus some. The table lists some 160,000 clones, roughly 92% of them singletons. This CDR3 comprises 15 residues. V gave up 0 bases and J gave up 9 bases; unmatched junction bases: 5. The germline CDR1 and CDR2 sequences are SGHRS and YFSETQ. The chain has TRBV5-1 and TRBJ2-1, with TRBD2 matching over 11 bases. The sequence was collected from an adult in good health. The source was peripheral blood, collected on day 0 of AZD1222 vaccination. In DNA form, the CDR3 reads TGCGCCAGCAGCTTGGATAGCGGGGGGGTCCTTGAGCAGTTCTTC. Translating gives CASSLDSGGVLEQFF.